This T cell receptor beta chain was obtained from a study of shared clonotypes between healthy human individuals. Across the study: Each donor had three CD4 naive, three CD4 memory, two CD8 naive and one CD8 memory plate. Study-level results: Measured sharing among donors was expected to vary with sequencing depth. Despite large depth, rarefaction showed incomplete sorted-subset sequencing.

CD8 cells classed as naive were CD45RO-negative and positively selected for CCR7, excluding terminally differentiated effector memory CD45RA+ cells. Deep level was the assay's run setting. The repertoire was sequenced with immunoSEQ multiplex PCR; TCRdb's copy has only in-frame clones and lacks some. The table has roughly 2,000,000 clones, around 95% seen once. As for this clone: The antigen is undetermined.

The sequenced sample was naive CD8+ T cells from PBMCs. This receptor was taken from a man between 18 and 29 years old in good health. Some clones in this sample may be carry-over from other donors' samples.

CDR3 residues: CARSLDALGGLDEQYF. The CDR3 DNA reads as TGTGCCAGAAGCTTAGACGCGCTAGGAGGATTAGACGAGCAGTACTTC. This chain joins TRBV7-5 and TRBJ2-7; the D call TRBD2 from the table was never checked on the DNA. TRBV7-5 is given as a pseudogene. The CDR3 consists of 16 residues.